This entry features one T cell receptor (beta chain) sequence. CDR1 and CDR2 (germline): SGDLS, YYNGEE. The CDR3 runs 13 residues. V lost 0 bases, J lost 5 bases, and 8 bases lay in between. The sample is drawn from a study of control samples from healthy donors and cancer patients. Only in-frame clones appear in the TCRdb table, and some are missing; sequencing was by immunoSEQ multiplex PCR. The sample includes about 110,000 clones, roughly 79% of them seen just once. V usage is TRBV9 and J usage is TRBJ1-1, with D tentatively TRBD1 (6 bases). The sequence derives from a man younger than 35 in good health. Sequenced sample: blood. The CDR3 DNA follows: TGTGCCAGCAGCGTAGAGAGGGGGACTGAAGCTTTCTTT. It translates to CASSVERGTEAFF.